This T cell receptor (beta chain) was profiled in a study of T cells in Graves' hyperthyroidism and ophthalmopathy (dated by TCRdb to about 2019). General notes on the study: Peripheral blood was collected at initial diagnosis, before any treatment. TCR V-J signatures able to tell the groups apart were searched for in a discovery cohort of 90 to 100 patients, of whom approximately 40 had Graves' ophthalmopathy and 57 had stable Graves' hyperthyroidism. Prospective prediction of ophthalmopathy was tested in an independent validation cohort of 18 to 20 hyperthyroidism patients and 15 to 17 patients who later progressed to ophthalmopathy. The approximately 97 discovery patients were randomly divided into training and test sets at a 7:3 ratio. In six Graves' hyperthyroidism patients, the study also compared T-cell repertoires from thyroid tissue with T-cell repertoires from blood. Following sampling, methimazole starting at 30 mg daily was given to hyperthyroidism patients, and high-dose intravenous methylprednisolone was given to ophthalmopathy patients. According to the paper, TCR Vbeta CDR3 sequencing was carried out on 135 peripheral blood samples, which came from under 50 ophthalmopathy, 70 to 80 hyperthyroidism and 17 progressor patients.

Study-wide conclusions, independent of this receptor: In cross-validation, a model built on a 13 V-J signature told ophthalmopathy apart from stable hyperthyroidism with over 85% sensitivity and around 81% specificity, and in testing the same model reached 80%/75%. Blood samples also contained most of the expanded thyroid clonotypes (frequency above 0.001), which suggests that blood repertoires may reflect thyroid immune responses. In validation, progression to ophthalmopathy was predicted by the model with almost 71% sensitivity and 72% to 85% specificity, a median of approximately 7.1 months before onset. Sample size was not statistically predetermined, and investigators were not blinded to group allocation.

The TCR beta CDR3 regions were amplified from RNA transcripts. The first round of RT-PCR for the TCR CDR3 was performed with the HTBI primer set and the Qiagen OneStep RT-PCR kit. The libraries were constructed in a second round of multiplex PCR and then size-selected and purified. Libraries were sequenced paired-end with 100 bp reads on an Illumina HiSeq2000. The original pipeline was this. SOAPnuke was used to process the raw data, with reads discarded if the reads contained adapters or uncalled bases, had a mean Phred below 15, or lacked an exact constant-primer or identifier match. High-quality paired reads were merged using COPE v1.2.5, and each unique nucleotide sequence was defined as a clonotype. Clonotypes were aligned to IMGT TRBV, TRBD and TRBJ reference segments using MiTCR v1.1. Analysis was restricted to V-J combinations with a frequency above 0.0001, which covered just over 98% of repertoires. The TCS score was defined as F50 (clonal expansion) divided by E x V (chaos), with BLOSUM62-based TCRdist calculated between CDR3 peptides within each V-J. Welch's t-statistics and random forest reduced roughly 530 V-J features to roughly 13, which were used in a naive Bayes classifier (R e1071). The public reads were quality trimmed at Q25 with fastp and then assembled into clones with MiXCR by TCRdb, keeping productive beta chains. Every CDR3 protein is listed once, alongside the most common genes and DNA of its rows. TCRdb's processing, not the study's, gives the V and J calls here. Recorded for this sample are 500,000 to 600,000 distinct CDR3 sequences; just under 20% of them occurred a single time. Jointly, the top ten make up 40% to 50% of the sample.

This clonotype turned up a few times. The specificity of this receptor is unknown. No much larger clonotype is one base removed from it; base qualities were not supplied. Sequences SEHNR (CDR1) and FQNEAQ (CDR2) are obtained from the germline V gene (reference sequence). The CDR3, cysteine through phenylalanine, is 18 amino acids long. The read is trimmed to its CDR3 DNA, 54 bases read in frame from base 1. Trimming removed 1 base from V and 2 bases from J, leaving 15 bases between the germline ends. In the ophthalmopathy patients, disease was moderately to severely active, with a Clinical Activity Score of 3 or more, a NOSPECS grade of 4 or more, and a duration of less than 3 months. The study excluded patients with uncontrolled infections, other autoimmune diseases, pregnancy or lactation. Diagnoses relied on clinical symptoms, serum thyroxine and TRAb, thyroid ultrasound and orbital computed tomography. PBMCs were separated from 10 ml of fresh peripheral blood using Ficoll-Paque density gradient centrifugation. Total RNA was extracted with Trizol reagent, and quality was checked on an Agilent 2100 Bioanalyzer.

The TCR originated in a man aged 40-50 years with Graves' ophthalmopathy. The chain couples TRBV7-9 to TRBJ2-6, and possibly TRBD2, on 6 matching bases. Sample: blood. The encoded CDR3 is CASSLGGSGRPGANVLTF. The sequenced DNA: TGTGCCAGCAGCTTAGGTGGTAGCGGCAGGCCTGGGGCCAACGTCCTGACTTTC. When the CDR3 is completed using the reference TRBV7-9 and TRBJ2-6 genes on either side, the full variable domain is DTGVSQNPRHKITKRGQNVTFRCDPISEHNRLYWYRQTLGQGPEFLTYFQNEAQLEKSRLLSDRFSAERPKGSFSTLEIQRTEQGDSAMYLCASSLGGSGRPGANVLTFGAGSRLTVL.